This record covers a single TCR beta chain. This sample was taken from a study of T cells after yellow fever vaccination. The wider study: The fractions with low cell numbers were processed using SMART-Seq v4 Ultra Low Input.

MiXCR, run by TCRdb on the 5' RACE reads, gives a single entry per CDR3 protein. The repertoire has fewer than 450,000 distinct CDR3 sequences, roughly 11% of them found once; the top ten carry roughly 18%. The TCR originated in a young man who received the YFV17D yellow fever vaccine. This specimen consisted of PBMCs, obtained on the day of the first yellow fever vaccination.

The DNA of the CDR3 is TGCAGCGTTGACTCACCAGGGGGGGCTTTCTTT. The encoded protein is CSVDSPGGAFF. The genes are TRBV29-1 and TRBJ1-1; the match to TRBD1 covers 7 bases. Germline V CDR1 and CDR2: SQVTM, ANQGSEA. With 3 bases clipped from V and 11 bases from J, the junction kept 6 bases outside the gene matches. The CDR3 is 11 amino acids.